Sequencing of this T cell receptor beta chain was carried out in a study of T-cell memory formation after mild COVID-19. Study-level points and caveats: Clones that contracted from day 15 to 85 were balanced CD4/CD8, while later expanders leaned CD4+. Confirmation of SARS-CoV-2 specificity was lacking for second-wave clones peaking day 37. Cross-reactive memory apparently joined, as some responding clones appeared in pre-infection memory.

Concerning this clonotype itself: Its target is unknown.

From 5'RACE with constant-segment primers came TCR alpha and TCR beta cDNA libraries that carried sample barcodes and UMIs. MiXCR was run by TCRdb on the 5' RACE reads, yielding one entry per CDR3 protein. The sample carries 300,000 to 350,000 distinct CDR3 sequences, roughly an eighth recorded once. V gave up 0 bases and J gave up 3 bases, with 7 bases separating them. The length of the CDR3 is 14 residues. Germline CDR1 SGHRS, CDR2 YFSETQ. Sequencing input: PBMCs or a T cell subset sorted from them (not recorded which). The sequence was obtained from a man in his late teens or twenties who had mild COVID-19 (a few samples of this study predate the infection). Cell type and time point are not known. The chain employs TRBV5-1 and TRBJ1-3; D is ambiguous. The CDR3 DNA reads as TGCGCCAGCAGCTTGGTCGGGCTTGGAAACACCATATATTTT. Translating gives CASSLVGLGNTIYF.